This TCR beta chain is from a study of blood T cell repertoires in COVID-19. As for the study in general: The United States, Italy and Spain were the sources of the acute and convalescent COVID-19 samples. The cDNA or gDNA used as material had been derived from T cells, B-cell-depleted T cells, or PBMCs.

J lost 4 bases, V lost 0 bases, and 1 base had no gene match. The CDR3 has 14 residues. Germline-derived CDR1 and CDR2 are MGHRA and YSYEKL. In the source study's methods: Estimation of nucleated cell counts was performed using reference gene primer amplification. TCRdb keeps only in-frame clones here, not all; method: immunoSEQ multiplex PCR. V and J calls plus clone size are reproduced from that table; the DNA served to infer D and trimming. The top ten hold under 5.5% of the sample, which has 200,000 to 250,000 clones, approximately 89% seen once. This receptor was taken from a middle-aged woman with acute or convalescent COVID-19. V and J are TRBV4-1 and TRBJ2-5; 8 nucleotides agree with TRBD1. The sample comprised peripheral blood. CDR3 DNA: TGCGCCAGCAGCCAAGAAGACAGGGGAGAGACCCAGTACTTC. Amino acid sequence: CASSQEDRGETQYF.